This TCR beta chain came from a study of T cell responses to AZD1222 COVID-19 vaccine (dated by TCRdb to 2020 to 2023). Background for the entire study: AZD1222 recipients given second doses at about 4 weeks or at about 12 weeks were pooled, since spike-specific TCR depth and breadth were not found to differ between the two schedules. Enrollment into the trials was organized by age into subgroups of 18-55, 56-69 and 70-plus years, and those subgroups contained approximately 160, 26 and 62 TCR-sequenced participants, respectively. A total of over 230 trial participants underwent TCR sequencing, of whom 207 received two doses of AZD1222 and 26 received two doses of the MenACWY control vaccine.

Study-wide findings and limitations: Reportedly, close to half of the unique spike-specific TCRs recognized epitopes lying outside the regions that are mutated in the B.1.351 and B.1.1.7 variants. CD4 TCRs associated with the vaccine covered the entire spike protein, and the dominant responses were in regions 160-218 and 743-854. In the small 56-69-year group, the increase in depth fell short of significance, most likely because of low power. Most participants were white British and females outnumbered males, and the authors suggested that clonal diversity may have been underestimated. Because no day 14 peak-response samples were available, the repertoires could be characterized only after the peak T cell response. After two AZD1222 doses, both the breadth and the depth of spike-specific TCRs were significantly higher than at day 0 and than in MenACWY recipients. Only a handful of AZD1222 recipients were SARS-CoV-2 seropositive at baseline, limiting conclusions about previously exposed vaccinees.

Of note for this clone: It has no known antigen specificity. Per-nucleotide qualities are absent, and no much larger clonotype sits a single base away.

According to the germline V gene, CDR1 reads SNHLY and CDR2 reads FYNNEI. The CDR3 contains 14 residues, cysteine and phenylalanine counted. Only the CDR3 region is kept as DNA, spanning 42 bases read in frame from base 1. V is clipped by 8 bases and J by 3 bases, and the sequence between their germline boundaries is 17 bases long. The CDR3 regions of human TCRbeta chains were analyzed by immunosequencing. Concerning the study's data processing: Repertoire TCRs were matched against a reference library of SARS-CoV-2-specific TCRs generated with the MIRA antigen-specificity platform. Breadth was defined as the fraction of unique TCRs that were SARS-CoV-2-associated, and depth was defined as the fraction of total T cells that were SARS-CoV-2-associated. Using the MIRA data, each spike-specific TCR was assigned both to the spike region to which the TCR was reactive and to a CD4 or CD8 class. Log10-transformed breadth and depth values were compared by one-way ANOVA with Sidak's multiple comparisons tests. TCRdb limited this immuneACCESS table to in-frame rearrangements with V and J called. A share of clones is missing; checked studies link under half to unresolved V genes, and the rest is unexplained. The D gene and trimming were derived from the DNA, and the V and J assignments and clone size from that table. Across this sample there are about 150,000 clones, with under 95% seen only once. Around 5.2% of the sample comes from the top ten.

The sample's time point label, decoded: baseline before first vaccination. Vaccinee samples came from UK trials COV001 and COV002, including a single-blind randomized controlled phase 2/3 trial of AZD1222 (ChAdOx1 nCoV-19) in healthy adults. Trial participant PBMC samples were collected at day 0 and day 28 after the second dose for TCRbeta chain sequencing. Sequenced here: peripheral blood, sampled on day 0 of AZD1222 vaccination. Recombination linked TRBV2 to TRBJ2-7, with TRBD2 tentatively as D gene (7 bases match). The TCR comes from an adult in good health. The DNA sequence is given as TGTGCCAGCGCCCGGGGGGCTTCGAGCTACGAGCAGTACTTC. Its amino acids are CASARGASSYEQYF.